The 9 T cell receptor beta chains below all came from one sample that was sequenced in a study of T-cell reconstitution after alpha-beta-depleted transplantation in children. Researchers prepared the TCRbeta library using unique molecular identifiers, the study reports. TCRdb reanalysed the PCR reads using MiXCR and keeps one entry per CDR3 protein. The top ten clones hold about half of a sample with roughly 74,000 distinct CDR3 sequences, roughly 18% of them seen once. Sample: PBMCs, mostly from graft donor cells, taken 360 days after TCRalphabeta/CD19-depleted stem cell transplant. The receptors shown here come from a male patient aged 2 to 10 who had a stem cell transplant for acute lymphoblastic leukemia, so the T cells may come from the graft donor.

The CDR3: CASREAGELFF. In DNA form, the CDR3 reads TGTGCCAGCAGAGAAGCCGGGGAGCTGTTTTTT. The V gene is TRBV6-5, the J gene TRBJ2-2; D not resolved. CDR1 MNHEY and CDR2 SVGAGI come from the germline V gene. CDR3 length: 11 residues. V shed 6 bases and J shed 6 bases, with 5 bases lying between them.

This clonotype was counted at least ten times. This chain connects TRBV4-1 to TRBJ2-7; TRBD2 aligns across 7 bases. The germline CDR1 and CDR2 sequences are MGHRA and YSYEKL. This CDR3 region has 14 residues. V lost 1 base, J lost 5 bases, and 5 bases stayed unmatched. The CDR3 DNA reads TGCGCCAGCAGCCAAGGAGGACTAGACCACGAGCAGTACTTC. Amino acids: CASSQGGLDHEQYF.

This clonotype was recorded at least ten times. The chain joins TRBV4-2 to TRBJ2-7, with 7 bases lining up with TRBD2. Germline values: CDR1 LGHNA, CDR2 YNFKEQ. The trim removed 0 bases at V and 4 bases at J, leaving 9 bases unmatched. The CDR3 is 16 amino acids. CDR3 loop: CASSQDTSGVRYEQYF. In DNA form, the CDR3 reads TGTGCCAGCAGCCAAGATACGAGCGGGGTCAGGTACGAGCAGTACTTC.

This clonotype was counted ten times or more. V usage is TRBV5-1 and J usage is TRBJ2-3; D unclear. V was trimmed by 0 bases and J by 8 bases, leaving 19 bases between them. Germline V gene sequence: CDR1 SGHRS, CDR2 YFSETQ. This CDR3 contains 16 residues. This chain's CDR3 is CASSLDSDTYHSTQYF. Here the CDR3 DNA reads TGCGCCAGCAGCTTGGACTCCGACACCTACCATAGTACGCAGTATTTT. Full variable domain (remainder filled in from reference TRBV5-1 and TRBJ2-3): KAGVTQTPRYLIKTRGQQVTLSCSPISGHRSVSWYQQTPGQGLQFLFEYFSETQRNKGNFPGRFSGRQFSNSRSEMNVSTLELGDSALYLCASSLDSDTYHSTQYFGPGTRLTVL.

In this sample, this clonotype turned up many times. The chain links TRBV12-3 or TRBV12-4 to TRBJ2-2, with TRBD2 matching over 10 bases. The CDR3 sequence is 15 residues long. V lost 6 bases to trimming and J lost 8 bases; unmatched junction nucleotides: 9. As DNA, the CDR3 is TGTGCCAGCAGCCCTTCGGGACTAGCGTCAGGGGAGCTGTTTTTT. This translates into CASSPSGLASGELFF.

This rearrangement joins TRBV18 to TRBJ2-1, with 14 bases fitting TRBD2. Germline V CDR1 and CDR2: KGHSH, LQKENI. The CDR3 consists of 15 residues. The V gene end was trimmed by 5 bases and the J gene end by 12 bases; junction bases not matched to a gene: 9. DNA for the CDR3: TGTGCCAGCTCAGAAACCGGGACTAGCGGGAGTTGGCAGTTCTTC. This gives the protein CASSETGTSGSWQFF.

The rearrangement uses TRBV5-1 and TRBJ2-3, with 10 bases that match TRBD1. The CDR3 totals 15 residues. V was clipped by 2 bases and J by 4 bases; unmatched bases: 4. CDR1 and CDR2 (germline): SGHRS, YFSETQ. CDR3 DNA: TGCGCCAGCAGCTTCCGACAGGGGGCACCAGATACGCAGTATTTT. Its protein is CASSFRQGAPDTQYF.

This chain joins TRBV4-2 and TRBJ2-7, with 7 positions matching TRBD2. V dropped 4 bases and J dropped 2; count of bases not matched to a gene: 14. CDR1 and CDR2 from the germline V gene are LGHNA and YNFKEQ. The CDR3 runs to 17 residues. The CDR3 region has the DNA TGTGCCAGCAGCCCCGCTCGGAGCGGGAAGTGGACCTACGAGCAGTACTTC. Translating gives CASSPARSGKWTYEQYF.

This clonotype was picked up a small number of times. The chain has TRBV4-1 and TRBJ2-2, with TRBD2 as a possible D gene (6 bases). Germline V CDR1 and CDR2: MGHRA, YSYEKL. V dropped 8 bases and J dropped 11 bases, with 12 bases sitting between them. This CDR3 comprises 11 residues. CDR3 coding DNA: TGCGCCAGCGGGGTGGGGGGAGAGCTGTTTTTT. As protein: CASGVGGELFF.